This TCR beta chain was sequenced for a study of control samples from healthy donors and cancer patients. TCRdb's table, derived via immunoSEQ multiplex PCR, lists solely in-frame clones and lacks some. Of around 90,000 clones in the sample, around four fifths are singletons; the top ten hold around a fifth. Germline lookup yields CDR1 SQVTM and CDR2 ANQGSEA. This CDR3 is 15 amino acids long. V shed 0 bases, J shed 6 bases, and the junction held 7 bases outside the gene matches. The sample comprised blood. The receptor was derived from a young man in good health. The rearrangement joins TRBV29-1 to TRBJ2-3; 9 nucleotides agree with TRBD2. Here the CDR3 reads CSVEDEAGGGDTQYF. The DNA of the CDR3 is TGCAGCGTTGAAGACGAAGCGGGGGGAGGGGATACGCAGTATTTT.